One and the same sample provided the 18 T cell receptor beta chains below, sequenced in a study of T cells after posttransplantation cyclophosphamide. The protocol was immunoSEQ multiplex PCR, while the TCRdb copy is restricted to in-frame clones and leaves out a portion. This set yields tens of thousands of clones and no singletons; the top ten hold roughly 2.4%. Material for sequencing was PBMCs. The receptors originated from a middle-aged man in good health, CMV-negative, and a related stem cell transplant donor.

This clone was observed many times. The chain joins TRBV27 to TRBJ2-3; 9 positions agree with TRBD2. The ends lost 4 bases at V and 4 bases at J; junction bases unmatched: 12. Per the germline V gene, CDR1 is MNHEY and CDR2 is SMNVEV (reference sequence). This CDR3 is built from 17 residues. CDR3 loop: CASSSPTSGHLADTQYF. CDR3 DNA sequence: TGTGCCAGCAGTTCACCGACTAGCGGCCACCTGGCAGATACGCAGTATTTT.

This clone was recorded at least ten times. This chain uses TRBV30 with TRBJ2-1; TRBD2 matches at 7 bases. CDR1 and CDR2 (germline): GTSNPN, SVGIG (reference sequence). The CDR3 consists of 19 residues. The junction had 22 bases not matched to a gene; V was cut back by 2 bases and J by 6 bases. The CDR3 DNA reads as TGTGCCTGGAGTTCCTACAAAGGCCACGGACTAGGGGTTTTCAATGAGCAGTTCTTC. As protein: CAWSSYKGHGLGVFNEQFF.

This clone was observed many times. This chain links TRBV7-9 with TRBJ2-1; 7 positions match TRBD2. From germline, CDR1 is SEHNR and CDR2 FQNEAQ (reference sequence). The CDR3 runs 17 residues. Trimming cost V 0 bases and J 7 bases; bases outside gene matches: 12. CDR3 region: CASSLASLAEVGNEQFF. Written as DNA, the CDR3 is TGTGCCAGCAGCTTAGCGTCGCTAGCGGAGGTTGGAAATGAGCAGTTCTTC.

This clone was detected many times. The chain combines TRBV30 with TRBJ2-1, with 13 positions matching TRBD2. Per germline, CDR1 GTSNPN and CDR2 SVGIG (reference sequence). The CDR3 has 16 residues. Trimming took 1 base from V and 9 from J; bases not matched to a gene: 9. CDR3 protein: CAWSGPRTSGSSEQFF. CDR3 nucleotides: TGTGCCTGGAGTGGCCCCCGGACTAGCGGGAGCTCTGAGCAGTTCTTC.

Many counts were recorded for this clone. J is TRBJ2-1 and V is TRBV4-1; 9 bases are a match to TRBD2. Germline V gene sequence: CDR1 MGHRA, CDR2 YSYEKL. The V and J ends lost 1 base and 0 bases, in that order; junction bases with no gene match: 4. The CDR3 has 17 amino acids. CDR3 in amino acids: CASSQVGSGSSYNEQFF. CDR3 coding DNA: TGCGCCAGCAGCCAAGTAGGTAGCGGGAGCTCCTACAATGAGCAGTTCTTC.

This clone was recorded at least ten times. The genes are TRBV5-1 and TRBJ2-1, with a possible D match to TRBD1 (6 bases). Germline loops: CDR1 SGHRS, CDR2 YFSETQ. V lost 5 bases and J 4 bases, leaving 10 bases between the germline ends. This CDR3 is 13 amino acids long. CDR3 region: CASRSDSYNEQFF. In nucleotides, the CDR3 is TGCGCCAGCAGGTCGGACAGTTACAATGAGCAGTTCTTC.

In its sample, this clone was seen many times. The rearrangement joins TRBV28 to TRBJ1-5; D is undetermined. Germline CDR1 is MDHEN and CDR2 is SYDVKM. Between the trimmed V and J ends, which lost 4 bases and 1 base, there was a span of 11 bases. The CDR3 is 15 amino acids. The DNA of the CDR3 is TGTGCCAGCAGTTGGGAAGGAGGAAGCAATCAGCCCCAGCATTTT. This encodes CASSWEGGSNQPQHF. The full variable domain, its missing parts supplied by reference TRBV28 and TRBJ1-5, is DVKVTQSSRYLVKRTGEKVFLECVQDMDHENMFWYRQDPGLGLRLIYFSYDVKMKEKGDIPEGYSVSREKKERFSLILESASTNQTSMYLCASSWEGGSNQPQHFGDGTRLSIL.

This clone was detected many times. J is TRBJ1-2 and V is TRBV7-2, with 10 bases fitting TRBD1. Looked up from germline, CDR1 is SGHTA and CDR2 is FQGNSA. CDR3 length: 13 residues. After removal of 5 bases from V and 7 bases from J, the junction contained 4 bases not matched to a gene. The CDR3 nucleotides read TGTGCCAGCAGCACAGACAGGGGGCTTGGCTACACCTTC. Protein sequence: CASSTDRGLGYTF.

Many counts were recorded for this clone. V gene TRBV6-6 combines with J gene TRBJ2-3; the match to TRBD1 covers 8 bases. The CDR3 is 14 amino acids. Germline CDR1 reads MNHNY; CDR2 reads SVGAGI (reference sequence). The junction had 2 bases not matched to a gene; V was cut back by 6 bases and J by 0 bases. This CDR3 reads CASRWDRSTDTQYF. The CDR3 coding sequence is TGTGCCAGCAGGTGGGACAGGAGCACAGATACGCAGTATTTT.

This clone occurred many times. This chain connects TRBV12-5 to TRBJ1-4; 7 bases map to TRBD1. The CDR3 totals 14 residues. The germline V gene has CDR1 LGHNT and CDR2 FRNRAP. J was trimmed by 2 bases and V by 11 bases; bases with no gene match: 8. This chain's CDR3 is CAEGALLTNEKLFF. DNA for the CDR3: TGTGCTGAGGGGGCCCTTTTGACTAATGAAAAACTGTTTTTT.

This clone was seen repeatedly, ten times or more. This rearrangement joins TRBV15 to TRBJ2-3; 8 bases map to TRBD2. The length of the CDR3 is 17 residues. V dropped 0 bases and J dropped 0; count of bases not matched to a gene: 5. Looked up from germline, CDR1 is LNHNV and CDR2 is YYDKDF (reference sequence). As DNA, the CDR3 is TGTGCCACCAGCAGAGAAAGTAGCGGGACTAGCACAGATACGCAGTATTTT. This gives the protein CATSRESSGTSTDTQYF.

This clone was recorded many times. CDR3 DNA sequence: TGTGCCAGTAGTAAGGTGGCGGATCAGCCCCAGCATTTT. Protein product: CASSKVADQPQHF. The chain links TRBV19 to TRBJ1-5; D is undetermined. With 4 bases removed from V and 5 bases from J, the gap between germline ends came to 9 bases. The CDR3 totals 13 residues. Germline V lookup: CDR1 LNHDA, CDR2 SQIVND (reference sequence).

This clone was seen at least ten times. This chain joins TRBV20-1 and TRBJ2-5, with 7 bases aligning to TRBD2. Per the germline V gene, CDR1 is DFQATT and CDR2 is SNEGSKA (reference sequence). The length of the CDR3 is 11 residues. The CDR3 DNA follows: TGCAGAGCGGGACCTAAAGAGACCCAGTACTTC. It yields the protein CRAGPKETQYF.

This clone was detected ten times or more. The genes are TRBV12-5 and TRBJ2-3, with 7 bases lining up with TRBD2. The CDR3 is 13 amino acids. V gave up 6 bases and J gave up 4 bases; unmatched junction bases: 4. Germline V gene data show CDR1 as LGHNT and CDR2 as FRNRAP. In nucleotides, the CDR3 is TGTGCTAGTGGGGCGGGGGTAGCAGATACGCAGTATTTT. Encoded protein: CASGAGVADTQYF.

This clone was seen at least ten times. The chain has TRBV30 and TRBJ1-2; 11 nucleotides line up with TRBD1. J lost 3 bases, V lost 2 bases, and 8 bases had no gene match. The germline gives CDR1 GTSNPN, CDR2 SVGIG (reference sequence). The CDR3 totals 16 residues. CDR3 amino acids: CAWSRRTGGADYGYTF. DNA of the CDR3: TGTGCCTGGAGTCGTCGGACAGGGGGCGCGGACTATGGCTACACCTTC.

This clone has a count of ten or more. V and J are TRBV19 and TRBJ1-4; no definite D call. Between the trimmed V and J ends, which lost 1 base and 7 bases, there was a span of 13 bases. This CDR3 contains 15 residues. CDR1 and CDR2 (germline): LNHDA, SQIVND (reference sequence). CDR3 sequence: CASSIGGYAVEKLFF. CDR3 nucleotides: TGTGCCAGTAGTATAGGAGGGTATGCCGTTGAAAAACTGTTTTTT.

This clone was recorded at least ten times. This sequence joins TRBV6-5 and TRBJ1-1; D is undetermined. V was clipped by 0 bases and J by 1 base, with 6 bases between them. This CDR3 has 14 amino acids. The germline V gene encodes CDR1 MNHEY and CDR2 SVGAGI. This chain's CDR3 is CASSYSIQNTEAFF. CDR3 DNA: TGTGCCAGCAGTTACTCGATACAGAACACTGAAGCTTTCTTT.

This clone was counted at least ten times. CDR3 in DNA: TGTGCCAGCAGCCAGACTAGCGGCTACGAGCAGTACTTC. Encoded protein: CASSQTSGYEQYF. The chain joins TRBV7-2 to TRBJ2-7, with 9 bases that match TRBD2. This CDR3 is 13 amino acids long. With V trimmed by 5 bases and J by 3 bases, 2 bases remained unmatched. Germline V gene data show CDR1 as SGHTA and CDR2 as FQGNSA.